This T cell receptor beta chain stems from a study of shared clonotypes between healthy human individuals. As processed by the authors: Filtering of immunoSEQ junctional sequences could not match full-length read filtering. The assay was immunoSEQ multiplex PCR, and TCRdb's table has in-frame clones only and misses some. Clone size and the V and J calls come from that table; the DNA yielded D and trimming. Of under 2.5 million clones in the sample, around 90% were seen once. As concerns this clone: The antigen is unknown.

Notes on the study in general: The study found lower generation probabilities in non-shared clonotypes than in those shared by all four donors. The study's rarefaction showed incomplete sorted-subset sequencing despite large depth.

The donors were adults (healthy and HIV-negative) with no recent acute infections or vaccinations. Germline CDR1 SGHDN, CDR2 FVKESK. V lost 2 bases to trimming and J lost 11 bases, with 15 bases between them. This CDR3 has 14 amino acids. V and J are TRBV14 and TRBJ1-4; D not certain. The receptor was derived from a man between 18 and 35 years old in good health. Some clones in this sample may be carry-over from other donors' samples. Source material: naive CD4+ T cells from PBMCs. Subset meaning: CD45RA+ positively selected. In DNA, the CDR3 is TGTGCCAGCAGCCAAATTTCTGGGAGGGCGAAACTGTTTTTT. This encodes CASSQISGRAKLFF.